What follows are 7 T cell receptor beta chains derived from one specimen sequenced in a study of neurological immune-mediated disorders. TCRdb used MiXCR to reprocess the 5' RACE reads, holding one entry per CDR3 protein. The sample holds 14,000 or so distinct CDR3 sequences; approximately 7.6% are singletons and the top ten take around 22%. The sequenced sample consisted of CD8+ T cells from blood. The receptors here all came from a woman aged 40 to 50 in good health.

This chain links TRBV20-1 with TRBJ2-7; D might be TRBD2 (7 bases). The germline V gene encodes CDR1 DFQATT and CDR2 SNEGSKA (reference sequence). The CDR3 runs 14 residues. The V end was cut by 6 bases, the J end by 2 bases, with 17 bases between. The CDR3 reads CSAQGRGAAYEQYF. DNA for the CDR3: TGCAGTGCCCAGGGACGGGGGGCGGCCTACGAGCAGTACTTC.

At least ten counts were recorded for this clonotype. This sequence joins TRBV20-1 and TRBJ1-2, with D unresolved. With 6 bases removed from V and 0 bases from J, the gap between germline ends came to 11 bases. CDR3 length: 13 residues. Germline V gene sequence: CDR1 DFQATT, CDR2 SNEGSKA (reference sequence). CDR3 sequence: CSAEGVSNYGYTF. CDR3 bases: TGCAGTGCCGAAGGCGTCTCTAACTATGGCTACACCTTC.

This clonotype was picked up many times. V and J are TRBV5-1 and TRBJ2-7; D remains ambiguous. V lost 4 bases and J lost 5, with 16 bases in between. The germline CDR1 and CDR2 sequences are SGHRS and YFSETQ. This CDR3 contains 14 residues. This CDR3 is CASSPQTQGHEQYF. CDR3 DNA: TGCGCCAGCAGCCCTCAGACCCAAGGCCACGAGCAGTACTTC.

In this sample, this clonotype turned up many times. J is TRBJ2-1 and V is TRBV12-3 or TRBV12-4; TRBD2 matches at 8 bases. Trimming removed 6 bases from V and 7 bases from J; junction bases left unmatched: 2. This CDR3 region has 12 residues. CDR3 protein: CASRGLDNEQFF. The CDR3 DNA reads TGTGCCAGCAGGGGACTAGATAATGAGCAGTTCTTC.

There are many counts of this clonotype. The CDR3 spells CASSHSGSPPFF. CDR3 sequence (DNA): TGTGCCAGCAGTCACTCCGGGAGCCCGCCGTTCTTC. V gene TRBV11-2 combines with J gene TRBJ2-1; a possible D gene is TRBD2 (6 bases). Germline values: CDR1 SGHAT, CDR2 FQNNGV. This CDR3 is 12 amino acids long. The V end lost 6 bases, the J end lost 15 bases, and 18 bases lay between the germline ends.

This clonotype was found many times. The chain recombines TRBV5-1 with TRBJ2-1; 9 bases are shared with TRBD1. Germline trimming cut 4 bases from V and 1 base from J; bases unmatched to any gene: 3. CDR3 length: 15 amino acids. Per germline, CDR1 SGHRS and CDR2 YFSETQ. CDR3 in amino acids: CASSPDRGSYNEQFF. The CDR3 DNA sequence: TGCGCCAGCAGCCCGGACAGGGGATCCTACAATGAGCAGTTCTTC.

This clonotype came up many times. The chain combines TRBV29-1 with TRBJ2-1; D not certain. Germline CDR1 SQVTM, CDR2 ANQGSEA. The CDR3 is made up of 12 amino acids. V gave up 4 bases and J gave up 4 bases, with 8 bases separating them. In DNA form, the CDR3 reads TGCAGCGTTGGAGTTGAGTACAATGAGCAGTTCTTC. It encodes CSVGVEYNEQFF.